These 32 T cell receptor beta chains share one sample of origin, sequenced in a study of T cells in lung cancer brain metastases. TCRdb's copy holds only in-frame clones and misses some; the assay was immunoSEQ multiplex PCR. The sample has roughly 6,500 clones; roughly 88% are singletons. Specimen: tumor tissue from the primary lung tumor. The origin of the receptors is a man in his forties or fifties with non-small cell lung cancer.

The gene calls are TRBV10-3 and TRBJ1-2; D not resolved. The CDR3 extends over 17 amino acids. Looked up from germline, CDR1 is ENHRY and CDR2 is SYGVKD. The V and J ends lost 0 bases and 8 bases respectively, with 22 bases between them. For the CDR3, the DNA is TGTGCCATCAGTGAGTCGACATGGGGAATGGGGTTACACGGCTACACCTTC. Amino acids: CAISESTWGMGLHGYTF.

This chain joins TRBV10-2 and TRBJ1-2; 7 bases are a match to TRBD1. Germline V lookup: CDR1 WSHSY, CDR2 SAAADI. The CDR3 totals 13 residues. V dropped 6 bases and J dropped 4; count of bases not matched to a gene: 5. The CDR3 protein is CASSAGTAYGYTF. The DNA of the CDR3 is TGCGCCAGCAGCGCCGGGACAGCCTATGGCTACACCTTC.

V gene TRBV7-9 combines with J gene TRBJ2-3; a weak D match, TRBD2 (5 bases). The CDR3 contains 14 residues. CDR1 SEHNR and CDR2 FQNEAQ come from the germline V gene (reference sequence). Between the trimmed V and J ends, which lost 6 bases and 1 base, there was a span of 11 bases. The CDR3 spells CASSRPEGTDTQYF. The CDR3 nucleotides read TGTGCCAGCAGTCGGCCGGAGGGCACAGATACGCAGTATTTT.

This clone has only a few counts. In DNA form, the CDR3 reads TGTGCCAGCACCTCTGGGACAGGGATGAACTACGAGCAGTACTTC. As protein: CASTSGTGMNYEQYF. The chain has TRBV27 and TRBJ2-7; 9 bases are shared with TRBD1. J lost 3 bases, V lost 7 bases, and 10 bases had no gene match. This CDR3 is 15 amino acids long. Germline assignment: CDR1 MNHEY and CDR2 SMNVEV (reference sequence).

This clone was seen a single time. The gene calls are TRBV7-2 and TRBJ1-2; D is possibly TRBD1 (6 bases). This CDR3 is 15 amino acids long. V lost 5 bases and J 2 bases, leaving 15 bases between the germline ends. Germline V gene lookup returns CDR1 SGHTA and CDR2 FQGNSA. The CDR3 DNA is TGTGCCAGCAGCAGTCCCGGGACAAGGAACTATGGCTACACCTTC. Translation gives CASSSPGTRNYGYTF.

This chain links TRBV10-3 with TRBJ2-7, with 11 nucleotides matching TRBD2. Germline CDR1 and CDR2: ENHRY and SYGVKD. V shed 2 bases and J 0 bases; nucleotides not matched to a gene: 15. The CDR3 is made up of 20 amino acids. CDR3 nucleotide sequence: TGTGCCATCAGTGAGCCTTTACCTCCTAGCGGGGGGACTAGCTCCTACGAGCAGTACTTC. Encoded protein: CAISEPLPPSGGTSSYEQYF.

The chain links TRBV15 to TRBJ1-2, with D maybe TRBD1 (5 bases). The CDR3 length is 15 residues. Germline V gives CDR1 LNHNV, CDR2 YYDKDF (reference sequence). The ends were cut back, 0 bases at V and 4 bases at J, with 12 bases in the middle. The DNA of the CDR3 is TGTGCCACCAGCAGAGACAAGGAGGGGCCCTATGGCTACACCTTC. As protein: CATSRDKEGPYGYTF.

CDR3 DNA sequence: TGTGCCAGCAGCTTGGGCATGGGGCCGGAATGGCGCACTGAAGCTTTCTTT. This encodes CASSLGMGPEWRTEAFF. The rearrangement links TRBV5-6 to TRBJ1-1; D possibly corresponds to TRBD1 (5 bases). CDR1 and CDR2 (germline): SGHDT, YYEEEE. The CDR3 consists of 17 residues. V lost 0 bases, J lost 4 bases, and 19 bases lay in between. The full variable domain, rest sourced from reference TRBV5-6 and TRBJ1-1, is DAGVTQSPTHLIKTRGQQVTLRCSPKSGHDTVSWYQQALGQGPQFIFQYYEEEERQRGNFPDRFSGHQFPNYSSELNVNALLLGDSALYLCASSLGMGPEWRTEAFFGQGTRLTVV.

Written as DNA, the CDR3 is TGTGCCTGGACTCGGGACAGGTACAATGAGCAGTTCTTC. This gives the protein CAWTRDRYNEQFF. This chain joins TRBV30 and TRBJ2-1; 8 bases fit TRBD1. CDR3 length: 13 residues. J gave up 4 bases and V 4 bases, and 3 bases lay outside the gene matches. Germline V gene sequence: CDR1 GTSNPN, CDR2 SVGIG (reference sequence).

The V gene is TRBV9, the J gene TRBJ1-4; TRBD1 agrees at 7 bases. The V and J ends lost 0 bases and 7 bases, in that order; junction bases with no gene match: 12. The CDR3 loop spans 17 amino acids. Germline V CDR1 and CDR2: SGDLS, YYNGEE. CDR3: CASSVGTVQGGAEKLFF. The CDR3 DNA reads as TGTGCCAGCAGCGTAGGAACGGTCCAGGGGGGAGCTGAAAAACTGTTTTTT.

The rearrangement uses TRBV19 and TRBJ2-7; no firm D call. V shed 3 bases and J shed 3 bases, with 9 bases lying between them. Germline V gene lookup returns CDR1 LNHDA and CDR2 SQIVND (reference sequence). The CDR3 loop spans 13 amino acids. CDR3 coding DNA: TGTGCCAGTAGTATTGGGCCATTCTACGAGCAGTACTTC. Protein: CASSIGPFYEQYF.

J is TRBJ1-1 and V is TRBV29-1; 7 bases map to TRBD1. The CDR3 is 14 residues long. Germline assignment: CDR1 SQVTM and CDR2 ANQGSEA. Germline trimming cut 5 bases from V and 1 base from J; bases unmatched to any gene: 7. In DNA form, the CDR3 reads TGCAGCGTTAGGGGGGGGACAGCGAACACTGAAGCTTTCTTT. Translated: CSVRGGTANTEAFF.

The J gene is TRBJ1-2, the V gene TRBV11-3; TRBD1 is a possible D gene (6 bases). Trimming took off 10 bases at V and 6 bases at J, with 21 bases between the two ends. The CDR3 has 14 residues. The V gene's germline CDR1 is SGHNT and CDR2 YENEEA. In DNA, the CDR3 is TGTGCCACCCGACCACGGAGACAGGCCGATGGCTACACCTTC. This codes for CATRPRRQADGYTF.

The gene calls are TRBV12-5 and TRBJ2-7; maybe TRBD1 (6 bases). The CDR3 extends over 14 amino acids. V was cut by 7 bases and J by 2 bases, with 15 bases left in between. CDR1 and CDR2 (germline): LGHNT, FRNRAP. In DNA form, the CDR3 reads TGTGCTAGTGCCCTGGACAGTCCGGCCTACGAGCAGTACTTC. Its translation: CASALDSPAYEQYF. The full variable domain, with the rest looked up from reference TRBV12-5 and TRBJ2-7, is DARVTQTPRHKVTEMGQEVTMRCQPILGHNTVFWYRQTMMQGLELLAYFRNRAPLDDSGMPKDRFSAEMPDATLATLKIQPSEPRDSAVYFCASALDSPAYEQYFGPGTRLTVT.

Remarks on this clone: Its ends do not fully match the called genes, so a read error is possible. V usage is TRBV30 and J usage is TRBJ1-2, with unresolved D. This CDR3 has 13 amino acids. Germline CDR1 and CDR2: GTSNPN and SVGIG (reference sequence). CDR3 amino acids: CTWSVKSGSGYTF. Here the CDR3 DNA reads TGTACCTGGAGTGTAAAGTCGGGGAGTGGCTACACCTTC.

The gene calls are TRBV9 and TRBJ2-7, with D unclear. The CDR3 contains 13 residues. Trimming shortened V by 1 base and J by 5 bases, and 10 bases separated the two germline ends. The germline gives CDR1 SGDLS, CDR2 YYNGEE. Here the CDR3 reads CASSVSPTDEQYF. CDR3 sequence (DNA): TGTGCCAGCAGCGTATCCCCGACCGACGAGCAGTACTTC.

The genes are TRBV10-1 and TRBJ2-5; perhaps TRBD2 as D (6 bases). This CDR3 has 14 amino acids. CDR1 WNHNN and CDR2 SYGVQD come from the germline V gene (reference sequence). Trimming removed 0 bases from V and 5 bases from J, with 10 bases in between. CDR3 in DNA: TGCGCCAGCAGTGAGTCGACTGGGGGGGAGACCCAGTACTTC. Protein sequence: CASSESTGGETQYF.

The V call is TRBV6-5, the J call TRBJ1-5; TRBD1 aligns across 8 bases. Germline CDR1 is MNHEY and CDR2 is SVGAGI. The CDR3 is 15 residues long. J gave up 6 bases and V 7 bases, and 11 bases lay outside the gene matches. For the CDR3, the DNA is TGTGCCAGCAAACCTACAGGGGGTTCGATTCAGCCCCAGCATTTT. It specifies CASKPTGGSIQPQHF.

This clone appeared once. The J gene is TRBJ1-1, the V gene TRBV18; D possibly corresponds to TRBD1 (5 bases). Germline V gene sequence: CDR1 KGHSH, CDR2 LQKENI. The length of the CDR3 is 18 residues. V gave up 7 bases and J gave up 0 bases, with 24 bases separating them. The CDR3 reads CASCRTGPGPDMNTEAFF. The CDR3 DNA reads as TGTGCCAGCTGCAGAACCGGGCCGGGACCTGACATGAACACTGAAGCTTTCTTT.

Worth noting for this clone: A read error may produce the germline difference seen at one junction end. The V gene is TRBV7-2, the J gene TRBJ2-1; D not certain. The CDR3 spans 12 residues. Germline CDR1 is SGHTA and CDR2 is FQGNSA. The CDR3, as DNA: TGTGCCAGCAGCCTCCTATCCAATAAGCAGTTCTTC. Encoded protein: CASSLLSNKQFF.

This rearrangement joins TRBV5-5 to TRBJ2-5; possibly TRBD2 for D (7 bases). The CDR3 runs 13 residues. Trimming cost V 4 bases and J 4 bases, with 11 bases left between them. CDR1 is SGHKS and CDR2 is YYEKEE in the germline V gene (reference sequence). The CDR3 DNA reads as TGTGCCAGCAGCAGAGGGGGGGGAGAGACCCAGTACTTC. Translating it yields CASSRGGGETQYF.

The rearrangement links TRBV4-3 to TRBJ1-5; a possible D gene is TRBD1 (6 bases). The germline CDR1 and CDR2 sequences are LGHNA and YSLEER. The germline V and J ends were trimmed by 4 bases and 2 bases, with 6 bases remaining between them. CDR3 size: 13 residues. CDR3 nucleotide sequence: TGCGCCAGCAGCCGGGGGCGCAATCAGCCCCAGCATTTT. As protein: CASSRGRNQPQHF.

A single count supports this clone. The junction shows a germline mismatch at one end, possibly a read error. The CDR3 nucleotides are TGTGCCAGCAGCTTAATAGGCGGCGTAAACACAGATACGCAATATTTT. Translated: CASSLIGGVNTDTQYF. The chain recombines TRBV7-9 with TRBJ2-3; D remains unclear. The V gene's germline CDR1 is SEHNR and CDR2 FQNEAQ (reference sequence). This CDR3 contains 16 residues.

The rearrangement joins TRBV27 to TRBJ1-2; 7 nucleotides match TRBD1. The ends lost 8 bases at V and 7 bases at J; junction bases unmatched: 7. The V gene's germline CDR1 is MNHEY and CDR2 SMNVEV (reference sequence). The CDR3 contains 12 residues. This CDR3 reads CASGTGDIGYTF. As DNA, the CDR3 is TGTGCCAGCGGTACAGGGGATATTGGCTACACCTTC.

CDR3 bases: TGTGCCAGCAGCTTAAGTGGTCTAGCGGGGGGGCCGTCGGGCATTCAGTACTTC. It specifies CASSLSGLAGGPSGIQYF. The chain couples TRBV7-9 to TRBJ2-4; 12 bases are a match to TRBD2. After removal of 2 bases from V and 9 bases from J, the junction contained 14 bases not matched to a gene. CDR1 SEHNR and CDR2 FQNEAQ come from the germline V gene (reference sequence). This CDR3 spans 18 amino acids.

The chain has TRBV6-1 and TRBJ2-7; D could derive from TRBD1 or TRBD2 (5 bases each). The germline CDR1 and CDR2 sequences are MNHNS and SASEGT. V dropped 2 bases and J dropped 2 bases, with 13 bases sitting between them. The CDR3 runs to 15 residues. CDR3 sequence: CASSEPGTATYEQYF. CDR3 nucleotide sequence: TGTGCCAGCAGTGAACCCGGGACGGCCACCTACGAGCAGTACTTC.

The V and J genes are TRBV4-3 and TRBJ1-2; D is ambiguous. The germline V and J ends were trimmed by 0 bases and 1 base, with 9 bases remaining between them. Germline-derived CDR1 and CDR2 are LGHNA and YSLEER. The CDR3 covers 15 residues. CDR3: CASSQDLQVNYGYTF. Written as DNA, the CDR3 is TGCGCCAGCAGCCAAGATCTGCAGGTTAACTATGGCTACACCTTC.

The CDR3 DNA is TGTGCCTGGAGTCCATCCCAGGTAGCTTTCTTT. It specifies CAWSPSQVAFF. This chain connects TRBV30 to TRBJ1-1; D is uncertain. This CDR3 is built from 11 residues. V lost 2 bases and J 10 bases, leaving 11 bases between the germline ends. Germline CDR1 and CDR2: GTSNPN and SVGIG (reference sequence).

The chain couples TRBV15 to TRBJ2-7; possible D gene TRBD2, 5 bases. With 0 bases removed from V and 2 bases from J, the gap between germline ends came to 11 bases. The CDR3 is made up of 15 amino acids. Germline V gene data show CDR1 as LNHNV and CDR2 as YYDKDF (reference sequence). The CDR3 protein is CATSRDAGGPYEQYF. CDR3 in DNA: TGTGCCACCAGCAGAGATGCGGGCGGCCCCTACGAGCAGTACTTC.

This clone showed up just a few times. CDR3 sequence reads: CASSQGDYSITETQYF. The DNA of the CDR3 is TGTGCCAGCAGCCAAGGGGACTACTCCATAACGGAGACCCAGTACTTC. This rearrangement joins TRBV5-4 to TRBJ2-5, with 7 bases that match TRBD2. J was trimmed by 5 bases and V by 4 bases; bases with no gene match: 14. The CDR3 consists of 16 residues. Per the germline V gene, CDR1 is SGHNT and CDR2 is YYREEE (reference sequence).

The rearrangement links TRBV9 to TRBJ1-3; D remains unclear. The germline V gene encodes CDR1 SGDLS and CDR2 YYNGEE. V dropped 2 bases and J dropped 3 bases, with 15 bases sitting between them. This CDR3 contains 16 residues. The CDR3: CASSVKVLPFGNTIYF. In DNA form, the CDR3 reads TGTGCCAGCAGCGTGAAGGTGTTACCTTTTGGAAACACCATATATTTT.

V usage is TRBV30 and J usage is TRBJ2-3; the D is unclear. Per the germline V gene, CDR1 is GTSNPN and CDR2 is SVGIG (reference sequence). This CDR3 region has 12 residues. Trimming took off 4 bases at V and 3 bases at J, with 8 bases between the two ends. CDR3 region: CAWTEQTDTQYF. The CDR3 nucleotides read TGTGCCTGGACTGAACAGACAGATACGCAGTATTTT.